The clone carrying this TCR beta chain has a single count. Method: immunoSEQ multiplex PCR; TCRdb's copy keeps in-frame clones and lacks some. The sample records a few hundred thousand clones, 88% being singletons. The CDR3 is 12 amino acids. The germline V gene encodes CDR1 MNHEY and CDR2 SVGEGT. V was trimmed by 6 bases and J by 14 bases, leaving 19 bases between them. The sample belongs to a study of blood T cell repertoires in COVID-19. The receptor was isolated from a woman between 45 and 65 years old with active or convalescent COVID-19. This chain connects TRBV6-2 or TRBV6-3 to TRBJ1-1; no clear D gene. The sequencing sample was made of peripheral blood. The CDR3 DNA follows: TGTGCCAGCAGCTCCGCCAGCCTACTAGTATTCTTT. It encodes CASSSASLLVFF.